The rows below give T cell receptor beta chains drawn from one sample of a study of cytomegalovirus exposure and HLA in healthy donors. Measured with immunoSEQ multiplex PCR; TCRdb has only the in-frame clones, and not every one. The sample comprises about 140,000 clones, about 86% of which are singletons, and roughly 3% rests with the top ten. The sample consisted of PBMCs. Receptor source: a young man in good health and CMV-seronegative. CDR3s include the opening cysteine and the closing phenylalanine or tryptophan. D genes are given only for firm matches. The listing skips clone size in some rows; elsewhere it reads once, few, many or a size class.

J gene	D gene	clone size	V gene	CDR3 protein	CDR3 DNA
TRBJ1-2	.	.	TRBV7-2	CASSLPSRGNYGYTF	TGTGCCAGCAGCCTCCCCTCGCGCGGTAACTATGGCTACACCTTC
TRBJ2-7	.	.	TRBV5-8	CASSLRSRGSYEQYF	TGTGCCAGCAGCTTGAGGTCCAGGGGCAGCTACGAGCAGTACTTC
TRBJ2-3	TRBD1	.	TRBV5-8	CASSFFLQGAPTQYF	TGTGCCAGCAGCTTTTTTCTACAGGGGGCGCCCACGCAGTATTTT
TRBJ2-7	TRBD1	.	TRBV6-5	CASSRPGGSYEQYF	TGTGCCAGCAGTCGTCCAGGGGGCTCCTACGAGCAGTACTTC
TRBJ2-5	.	.	TRBV7-7	CASSLWGDQETQYF	TGTGCCAGCAGCTTATGGGGGGACCAAGAGACCCAGTACTTC
TRBJ1-2	.	once	TRBV6-1	CASSGDHSGHVGYTF	TGTGCCAGCAGTGGTGATCACTCAGGACATGTAGGCTACACCTTC
TRBJ1-5	TRBD1	once	TRBV27	CASSFGQGTQPQHF	TGTGCCAGCAGTTTCGGACAGGGGACTCAGCCCCAGCATTTT
TRBJ2-7	.	.	TRBV5-6	CASSPRQVLAEQYF	TGTGCCAGCAGCCCAAGACAGGTTTTGGCCGAGCAGTACTTC
TRBJ1-1	.	.	TRBV18	CATRSGLGNTEAFF	TGTGCCACCAGGTCGGGATTGGGGAACACTGAAGCTTTCTTT
TRBJ2-6	TRBD1	once	TRBV2	CASRVSRDSSGANVLTF	TGTGCCAGCAGAGTCTCCCGGGACAGCTCTGGGGCCAACGTCCTGACTTTC
TRBJ1-5	.	.	TRBV5-4	CASSRDSNQPQHF	TGTGCCAGCAGCAGGGACTCAAATCAGCCCCAGCATTTT
TRBJ2-7	.	.	TRBV27	CASGTGIAYEQYF	TGTGCCAGCGGTACAGGAATTGCTTACGAGCAGTACTTC
TRBJ2-7	TRBD1	.	TRBV12-5	CASGPGTGMSEQYF	TGTGCTAGTGGCCCCGGGACAGGGATGAGCGAGCAGTACTTC
TRBJ2-7	TRBD1	.	TRBV19	CASSPFGLHRGDYEQYF	TGTGCCAGTAGTCCTTTTGGCCTACACAGGGGGGACTACGAGCAGTACTTC
TRBJ1-2	.	.	TRBV15	CATSPARGSGYTF	TGTGCCACCAGCCCGGCAAGGGGTAGTGGCTACACCTTC
TRBJ1-5	.	.	TRBV18	CASSLSGDAGFSNQPQHF	TGTGCCAGCTCATTAAGCGGGGATGCGGGGTTTAGCAATCAGCCCCAGCATTTT
TRBJ2-1	TRBD1	.	TRBV2	CASIDGWGQQYNEQFF	TGTGCCAGCATCGATGGGTGGGGACAGCAGTACAATGAGCAGTTCTTC
TRBJ1-4	.	.	TRBV2	CASGREANEKLFF	TGTGCCAGCGGGAGGGAAGCTAATGAAAAACTGTTTTTT
TRBJ2-7	.	.	TRBV6-1	CASSARQGGNEQYF	TGTGCCAGCAGTGCCCGACAGGGAGGAAACGAGCAGTACTTC
TRBJ1-1	.	.	TRBV4-1	CASSQLQDPNTEAFF	TGCGCCAGCAGCCAATTACAGGACCCTAACACTGAAGCTTTCTTT
TRBJ2-7	TRBD2	.	TRBV5-4	CASSPAGEEDEQYF	TGTGCCAGCAGCCCGGCGGGGGAGGAGGACGAGCAGTACTTC
TRBJ2-2	.	.	TRBV7-9	CASQWGGTGELFF	TGTGCCAGCCAATGGGGAGGCACCGGGGAGCTGTTTTTT
TRBJ2-7	TRBD2	.	TRBV19	CASSPPGLAGGRSYEQYF	TGTGCCAGTAGTCCGCCGGGACTAGCGGGAGGGCGATCCTACGAGCAGTACTTC
TRBJ1-4	.	once	TRBV5-4	CASSLAGAGTNEKLFF	TGTGCCAGCAGCTTAGCAGGGGCAGGAACTAATGAAAAACTGTTTTTT
TRBJ2-5	.	.	TRBV5-1	CASSLSSSQETQYF	TGCGCCAGCAGCTTGTCTTCTTCGCAAGAGACCCAGTACTTC
TRBJ1-4	.	.	TRBV7-8	CASSFRRANEKLFF	TGTGCCAGCAGCTTTCGCAGGGCTAATGAAAAACTGTTTTTT
TRBJ2-3	.	.	TRBV7-8	CASRRSRTGTDTQYF	TGTGCCAGCCGGAGGTCCAGAACAGGCACAGATACGCAGTATTTT
TRBJ1-5	TRBD1	.	TRBV19	CASSGQVDQPQHF	TGTGCCAGTAGTGGACAGGTAGATCAGCCCCAGCATTTT
TRBJ1-6	.	.	TRBV7-2	CASSLRHQGTSPLHF	TGTGCCAGCAGCTTACGTCATCAGGGGACTTCACCCCTCCACTTT
TRBJ1-2	.	.	TRBV30	CAWSVPWEYGYTF	TGTGCCTGGAGTGTACCATGGGAGTATGGCTACACCTTC
TRBJ2-7	.	.	TRBV13	CASSLRAASYEQYF	TGTGCCAGCAGCTTGAGGGCAGCCTCCTACGAGCAGTACTTC
TRBJ1-6	.	.	TRBV7-9	CASSFGEGPLHF	TGTGCCAGCAGTTTCGGGGAGGGGCCCCTCCACTTT
TRBJ1-6	.	.	TRBV6-5	CASSYGTGPRVSPLHF	TGTGCCAGCAGTTACGGTACGGGCCCGAGGGTTTCACCCCTCCACTTT
TRBJ1-2	TRBD1	.	TRBV2	CASSAGQGPYGYTF	TGTGCCAGCAGTGCAGGACAGGGGCCTTATGGCTACACCTTC
TRBJ1-3	.	.	TRBV5-1	CASSVELGNTIYF	TGCGCCAGCAGCGTCGAGCTTGGAAACACCATATATTTT
TRBJ2-7	.	.	TRBV4-3	CASSQVNGDSHEQYF	TGCGCCAGCAGCCAAGTCAATGGAGACAGCCACGAGCAGTACTTC
TRBJ1-1	.	once	TRBV4-2	CASSAFGLNTEAFF	TGTGCCAGCAGCGCATTTGGGCTGAACACTGAAGCTTTCTTT
TRBJ2-7	.	.	TRBV6-5	CASSYSNSPVDEQYF	TGTGCCAGCAGTTACTCGAACAGCCCGGTCGACGAGCAGTACTTC
TRBJ2-1	TRBD2	once	TRBV19	CASSPGGLAGGKFF	TGTGCCAGTAGCCCAGGGGGGCTAGCGGGGGGAAAGTTCTTC
TRBJ1-1	TRBD1	.	TRBV30	CACRRDRDRTEAFF	TGTGCCTGCCGCCGGGACAGGGATAGGACTGAAGCTTTCTTT
TRBJ2-4	.	.	TRBV6-6	CASSSPEQGNIQYF	TGTGCCAGCAGTTCACCGGAACAGGGCAACATTCAGTACTTC
TRBJ2-1	.	.	TRBV6-4	CASSDKPDSNNEQFF	TGTGCCAGCAGTGACAAACCGGACAGTAACAATGAGCAGTTCTTC
TRBJ2-3	.	.	TRBV5-8	CASSPRGMPTDTQYF	TGTGCCAGCAGCCCTCGCGGGATGCCCACAGATACGCAGTATTTT
TRBJ1-2	.	.	TRBV5-1	CASSFLGGDYGYTF	TGCGCCAGCAGCTTTCTAGGTGGAGACTATGGCTACACCTTC
TRBJ1-5	.	.	TRBV7-2	CASSLGHDQPQHF	TGTGCCAGCAGCCTGGGACATGATCAGCCCCAGCATTTT
TRBJ2-1	.	once	TRBV5-8	CASSFGSRVHEQFF	TGTGCCAGCAGCTTTGGTAGCAGGGTACATGAGCAGTTCTTC
TRBJ1-2	TRBD1	.	TRBV20-1	CSAGGQGHYTF	TGCAGTGCTGGCGGACAGGGGCACTACACCTTC
TRBJ2-6	.	.	TRBV27	CASSLNPTSVLTF	TGTGCCAGCAGTTTAAACCCAACGAGCGTCCTGACTTTC
TRBJ2-1	TRBD2	.	TRBV5-1	CASIPTSGEGEQFF	TGCGCCAGCATTCCGACTAGCGGGGAAGGAGAGCAGTTCTTC
TRBJ2-7	TRBD2	.	TRBV7-6	CASSPFSPTSGGTYEQYF	TGTGCCAGCAGCCCGTTTTCCCCCACTAGCGGGGGAACCTACGAGCAGTACTTC
TRBJ2-7	.	.	TRBV7-6	CASSWAGERTDSYEQYF	TGTGCCAGCAGCTGGGCGGGAGAGAGGACAGACTCCTACGAGCAGTACTTC
TRBJ1-2	.	.	TRBV14	CASSRDTPPSYGYTF	TGTGCCAGCAGCCGGGACACACCACCCTCCTATGGCTACACCTTC
TRBJ2-7	.	.	TRBV4-1	CASSRVAGVGSYEQYF	TGCGCCAGCAGCCGAGTTGCAGGGGTTGGCTCCTACGAGCAGTACTTC